These T cell receptor beta chains were read from a single sample in a study of blood T cells in healthy people across ages. MiXCR, run by TCRdb on the 5' RACE reads, gives a single entry per CDR3 protein. The repertoire holds about 690,000 distinct CDR3 sequences, roughly 43% seen once, with around 30% in the top ten. Sequencing was done on a sample of blood. These receptors all come from an older man in good health. Both conserved end residues are part of each CDR3. D genes are given only for firm matches. Some rows mark clone size as missing; the rest say once, few, many or name a class of expanded clone.

DNA	CDR3	D	V	J	size
TGTGCCAGCAGCGTAGATTTGGGGGGGCGAAGCGACGAGACAGATACGCAGTATTTT	CASSVDLGGRSDETDTQYF	.	TRBV7-9	TRBJ2-3	few
TGTGCCAGTAGAGTTTCCGGGACAGGGGGCGCGGATACGCAGTATTTT	CASRVSGTGGADTQYF	TRBD1	TRBV25-1	TRBJ2-3	.
TGTGCCAGCAGTGGAACTACGGGAAAGGGCGGGGAGCTGTTTTTT	CASSGTTGKGGELFF	.	TRBV9	TRBJ2-2	.
TGTGCCAGCAGATGGAACGCAGGGGGGATGGAGCAGTACTTC	CASRWNAGGMEQYF	.	TRBV6-2/TRBV6-3	TRBJ2-7	.
TGCGCCAGCAGCCAAGATTTCGGGCAGGGAGACTATGGCTACACCTTC	CASSQDFGQGDYGYTF	.	TRBV4-3	TRBJ1-2	few
TGTGCCAGCAGCCACCTACTAAATACGCAGTATTTT	CASSHLLNTQYF	.	TRBV3-1	TRBJ2-3	few
TGTGCCAGCAGTTCAAAACCCGCGGGCAGCTATGGCTACACCTTC	CASSSKPAGSYGYTF	.	TRBV27	TRBJ1-2	few
TGCAGTGCTCCAGGATATGGTGAGCAGTTCTTC	CSAPGYGEQFF	.	TRBV20-1	TRBJ2-1	.
TGCGCCAGCAGCCAAGAGATAGGACTAGCGGGAAGCAAGCAGTACTTC	CASSQEIGLAGSKQYF	TRBD2	TRBV4-3	TRBJ2-7	.
TGCGCCAGCGGTACTAGCGGGGCCTACGAGCAGTACTTC	CASGTSGAYEQYF	TRBD2	TRBV5-1	TRBJ2-7	.
TGTGCCAGCAACTGGGGCAGGACTAGCTCTGGGGCCAACGTCCTGACTTTC	CASNWGRTSSGANVLTF	TRBD2	TRBV6-1	TRBJ2-6	few
TGCAGTGCTAGGGGCGGGGGGGCAAAGGAGCAGTTCTTC	CSARGGGAKEQFF	TRBD2	TRBV20-1	TRBJ2-1	.
TGTGCCAGCAGCCGTGCAGGGAGACCTTACTACGAGCAGTACTTC	CASSRAGRPYYEQYF	.	TRBV7-2	TRBJ2-7	few
TGCGCCAGCAGCTTGCGTCAAGGGGACACAACTAGGAACACTGAAGCTTTCTTT	CASSLRQGDTTRNTEAFF	.	TRBV5-1	TRBJ1-1	.
TGTGCCAGCAGGAAACAGGGGGGGGAAAAACTGTTTTTT	CASRKQGGEKLFF	TRBD1	TRBV12-3/TRBV12-4	TRBJ1-4	.
TGTGCCAGCAGCTTAGAGGCTAGCTCGAACACCGGGGAGCTGTTTTTT	CASSLEASSNTGELFF	.	TRBV7-2	TRBJ2-2	few
TGTGCCAGCAGTCCACTCCTTGGGAGGGGGCCCGTAGGGAACAATGAGCAGTTCTTC	CASSPLLGRGPVGNNEQFF	.	TRBV6-2/TRBV6-3	TRBJ2-1	few
TGTGCCAGCAGGACGGGACAGGCAAGAGCAGATACGCAGTATTTT	CASRTGQARADTQYF	TRBD1	TRBV6-2/TRBV6-3	TRBJ2-3	.
TGTGCCAGTAATGAAGGGCTTGGGTCTGGGGCCAACGTCCTGACTTTC	CASNEGLGSGANVLTF	.	TRBV19	TRBJ2-6	many
TGTGCCAGCACCCTTCGACAGGGCGGGGAGACCCAGTACTTC	CASTLRQGGETQYF	TRBD1	TRBV6-5	TRBJ2-5	.
TGCGCCAGCAGCTTGGCCTCGGGACTAGCGGGGGGCCCACTGTTGGAGCAGTACTTC	CASSLASGLAGGPLLEQYF	TRBD2	TRBV5-1	TRBJ2-5	few
TGTGCCAGCAGTATTAGCGGGGGGGCCGACAATCCAATAAGGTATTTT	CASSISGGADNPIRYF	TRBD2	TRBV12-3/TRBV12-4	TRBJ2-3	few